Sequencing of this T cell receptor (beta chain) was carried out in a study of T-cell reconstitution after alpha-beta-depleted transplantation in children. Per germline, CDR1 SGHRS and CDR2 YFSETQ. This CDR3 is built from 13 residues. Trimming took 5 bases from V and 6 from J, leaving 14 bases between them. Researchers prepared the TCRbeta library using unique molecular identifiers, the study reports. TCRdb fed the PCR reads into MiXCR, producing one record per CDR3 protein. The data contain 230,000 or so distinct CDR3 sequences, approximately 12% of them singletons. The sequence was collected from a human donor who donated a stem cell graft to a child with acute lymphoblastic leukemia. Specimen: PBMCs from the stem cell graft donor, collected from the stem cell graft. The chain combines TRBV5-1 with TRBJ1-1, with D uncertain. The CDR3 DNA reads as TGCGCCAGCAGAATTGGTGGGGAGCCTGAAGCTTTCTTT. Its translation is CASRIGGEPEAFF.